The rows below give T cell receptor beta chains drawn from one sample of a study of blood T cell repertoires in COVID-19. The data were produced by immunoSEQ multiplex PCR, yet TCRdb's version contains in-frame clones alone and is incomplete. Of some 150,000 clones listed, 85% are singletons. Material: peripheral blood. The receptors were gathered from a woman in her forties with active or convalescent COVID-19. CDR3s include the opening cysteine and the closing phenylalanine or tryptophan. D genes are given only for firm matches. Clone size is shown for a subset of rows, as once, few, many or a class of expanded clone.

V gene	clone size	J gene	D gene	CDR3 protein	CDR3 DNA
TRBV28	.	TRBJ2-1	TRBD2	CASGGLAGHEQFF	TGTGCCAGCGGGGGACTAGCAGGCCATGAGCAGTTCTTC
TRBV6-5	.	TRBJ1-5	.	CATRREGERPQHF	TGTGCCACCCGTCGGGAGGGTGAGCGGCCCCAGCATTTT
TRBV28	.	TRBJ2-7	TRBD2	CASSGTSGSYEQYF	TGTGCCAGCAGTGGGACTAGCGGGAGCTACGAGCAGTACTTC
TRBV7-9	.	TRBJ2-3	TRBD2	CASSLEAGVTDTQYF	TGTGCCAGCAGCTTAGAAGCGGGAGTAACAGATACGCAGTATTTT
TRBV27	.	TRBJ1-1	.	CASSLNIDREAFF	TGTGCCAGCAGTTTAAACATCGACAGGGAAGCTTTCTTT
TRBV29-1	.	TRBJ1-1	.	CSVAGTMNTEAFF	TGCAGCGTTGCGGGGACTATGAACACTGAAGCTTTCTTT
TRBV7-9	.	TRBJ1-1	.	CASSLLPSGKTNTEAFF	TGTGCCAGCAGCTTACTCCCCTCAGGGAAGACGAACACTGAAGCTTTCTTT
TRBV9	.	TRBJ2-1	TRBD2	CASSVGLSGGDEQFF	TGTGCCAGCAGCGTAGGATTAAGCGGGGGGGATGAGCAGTTCTTC
TRBV6-2/TRBV6-3	.	TRBJ2-2	.	CASSFQQRNTGELFF	TGTGCCAGCAGTTTTCAACAGAGGAACACCGGGGAGCTGTTTTTT
TRBV19	.	TRBJ2-7	TRBD2	CASSMGLAWEQYF	TGTGCCAGTAGTATGGGACTAGCTTGGGAGCAGTACTTC
TRBV27	.	TRBJ1-1	TRBD1	CASRPGGTNTEAFF	TGTGCCAGCAGGCCAGGGGGTACGAACACTGAAGCTTTCTTT
TRBV10-1	.	TRBJ2-7	.	CASRGDTHYEQYF	TGCGCCAGCAGGGGGGACACCCACTACGAGCAGTACTTC
TRBV20-1	.	TRBJ1-5	.	CSASIRGGWGNQPQHF	TGCAGTGCTAGTATACGGGGGGGATGGGGCAATCAGCCCCAGCATTTT
TRBV3-1/TRBV3-2	.	TRBJ1-4	.	CASSSQGIDNEKLFF	TGTGCCAGCAGCTCTCAGGGGATAGATAATGAAAAACTGTTTTTT
TRBV6-1	.	TRBJ1-5	.	CASSESPQALSNQPQHF	TGTGCCAGCAGTGAATCTCCACAGGCACTTAGCAATCAGCCCCAGCATTTT
TRBV28	.	TRBJ2-7	TRBD2	CASVSLAGGTYEQYF	TGTGCCAGCGTTAGCCTAGCGGGAGGGACCTACGAGCAGTACTTC
TRBV10-1	.	TRBJ1-2	.	CASSDVQESLHGYTF	TGCGCCAGCAGTGACGTGCAGGAATCATTACACGGCTACACCTTC
TRBV18	.	TRBJ1-1	.	CASSPGTSEAFF	TGTGCCAGCTCACCGGGCACAAGTGAAGCTTTCTTT
TRBV5-1	.	TRBJ1-5	.	CASSLFTGSNQPQHF	TGCGCCAGCAGCTTGTTTACAGGTAGCAATCAGCCCCAGCATTTT
TRBV28	.	TRBJ2-1	TRBD2	CASRQSGGLYNEQFF	TGTGCCAGCAGACAATCGGGGGGGCTCTACAATGAGCAGTTCTTC
TRBV4-1	.	TRBJ1-5	TRBD1	CASSQFRTGRDQPQHF	TGCGCCAGCAGCCAATTCAGGACAGGGAGAGATCAGCCCCAGCATTTT
TRBV3-1/TRBV3-2	.	TRBJ1-4	.	CASSPGIPNEKLFF	TGTGCCAGCAGCCCAGGGATCCCTAATGAAAAACTGTTTTTT
TRBV9	.	TRBJ1-1	.	CASSVTWRQDTEAFF	TGTGCCAGCAGCGTAACTTGGAGACAGGACACTGAAGCTTTCTTT
TRBV6-5	.	TRBJ1-2	.	CASIMNRVGGYGYTF	TGTGCCAGCATCATGAACAGGGTAGGCGGGTATGGCTACACCTTC
TRBV15	once	TRBJ2-1	TRBD2	CATSRDQGTSGNNEQFF	TGTGCCACCAGCAGAGATCAGGGGACTAGCGGGAACAATGAGCAGTTCTTC
TRBV28	.	TRBJ1-1	.	CASIRVAEAFF	TGTGCCAGCATAAGAGTAGCAGAAGCTTTCTTT
TRBV27	.	TRBJ1-1	TRBD1	CASSDRVNTEAFF	TGTGCCAGCAGCGACAGGGTGAACACTGAAGCTTTCTTT
TRBV18	.	TRBJ1-5	.	CASSPGFSTLGPQHF	TGTGCCAGCTCACCAGGTTTTTCGACCCTAGGGCCCCAGCATTTT
TRBV20-1	.	TRBJ2-3	.	CSASVGGRTDTQYF	TGCAGTGCTAGTGTCGGGGGGCGCACAGATACGCAGTATTTT
TRBV6-5	.	TRBJ2-7	TRBD1	CASNNFRDRGHEQYF	TGTGCCAGCAATAATTTCCGGGACAGGGGGCACGAGCAGTACTTC
TRBV28	.	TRBJ1-6	TRBD1	CASMGTGANSPLHF	TGTGCCAGCATGGGGACAGGGGCAAATTCACCCCTCCACTTT
TRBV19	.	TRBJ2-1	TRBD2	CASSIRASGGGLNEQFF	TGTGCCAGTAGTATAAGGGCTAGCGGGGGTGGGTTGAATGAGCAGTTCTTC